One sample yielded the 9 T cell receptor beta chains listed below, sequenced in a study of CD8 T cells in ankylosing spondylitis. Study results and caveats: Characteristic, it appeared, of ankylosing spondylitis blood was a TCR beta motif of eight or nine highly homologous variants.

TCRdb passed the 5' RACE reads through MiXCR, listing each CDR3 protein once. The sample holds roughly 700,000 distinct CDR3 sequences, under 20% seen once. For these receptors, no antigen is known. Sequenced: blood, either unsorted or a sorted T cell fraction (not recorded which). Source of these receptors: a male donor with ankylosing spondylitis.

This clonotype has only a few counts. This chain connects TRBV27 to TRBJ2-1, with a tentative D call TRBD2 (6 bases). From germline, CDR1 is MNHEY and CDR2 SMNVEV (reference sequence). Trimming cost V 9 bases and J 4 bases, with 13 bases left between them. CDR3 length: 13 amino acids. Written as DNA, the CDR3 is TGTGCCAGTGGGCTGCGGGGTTACAATGAGCAGTTCTTC. Its translation: CASGLRGYNEQFF.

This clonotype was observed a handful of times. J is TRBJ2-3 and V is TRBV4-3, with 9 bases fitting TRBD2. The CDR3 length is 19 residues. The germline V gene has CDR1 LGHNA and CDR2 YSLEER. The J segment lost 2 bases and the V segment lost 3 bases, leaving 15 bases of the junction unmatched. Here the CDR3 DNA reads TGCGCCAGCAGCCATGATGCGGCGGGAGGGTCGTCGACCACAGATACGCAGTATTTT. It specifies CASSHDAAGGSSTTDTQYF.

The chain joins TRBV4-1 to TRBJ1-4; 9 bases align to TRBD1. This CDR3 region has 18 residues. With V trimmed by 4 bases and J by 2 bases, 11 bases remained unmatched. CDR1 is MGHRA and CDR2 is YSYEKL in the germline V gene. The CDR3 region is CASSLETGGFATNEKLFF. The DNA for the CDR3 is TGCGCCAGCAGCCTTGAGACAGGGGGATTCGCGACTAATGAAAAACTGTTTTTT.

This clonotype was observed a handful of times. The rearrangement links TRBV2 to TRBJ1-2; TRBD1 might be the D (5 bases). Germline V gene lookup returns CDR1 SNHLY and CDR2 FYNNEI. V lost 7 bases, J lost 1 base, and 16 bases lay in between. The CDR3 sequence is 15 residues long. The CDR3 sequence is CASIFRRGVNYGYTF. The CDR3 DNA is TGTGCCAGCATTTTTAGAAGGGGCGTTAACTATGGCTACACCTTC.

This clonotype was seen a handful of times. V gene TRBV5-6 combines with J gene TRBJ2-5; D might be TRBD2 (5 bases). Germline V gene data show CDR1 as SGHDT and CDR2 as YYEEEE. There are 16 residues in the CDR3. V was clipped by 2 bases and J by 1 base, with 15 bases between them. CDR3: CASSLTPSGAQETQYF. The CDR3, as DNA: TGTGCCAGCAGCTTAACGCCAAGCGGAGCCCAAGAGACCCAGTACTTC.

This clonotype was counted only a few times. This chain links TRBV12-3 or TRBV12-4 with TRBJ1-5; D is ambiguous. The CDR3 loop spans 15 amino acids. V was pared by 4 bases and J by 0 bases, with 10 bases between. The CDR3 bases are TGTGCCAGCAGTTCCTGGGAGGATAGCAATCAGCCCCAGCATTTT. Translation: CASSSWEDSNQPQHF.

The rearrangement links TRBV7-9 to TRBJ1-1; D unclear. The germline V and J ends were trimmed by 2 bases and 0 bases, with 7 bases remaining between them. From germline, CDR1 is SEHNR and CDR2 FQNEAQ (reference sequence). The CDR3 runs 14 residues. The CDR3 sequence is CASSLLVMNTEAFF. In DNA, the CDR3 is TGTGCCAGCAGCTTATTAGTAATGAACACTGAAGCTTTCTTT.

V gene TRBV2 combines with J gene TRBJ2-2, with 9 bases identical to TRBD1. The V and J ends lost 5 bases and 7 bases, in that order; junction bases with no gene match: 8. This CDR3 region has 15 residues. Germline V gene lookup returns CDR1 SNHLY and CDR2 FYNNEI. CDR3 DNA: TGTGCCAGCAGTCGCCGGGACAGGGAAAGCGGGGAGCTGTTTTTT. It specifies CASSRRDRESGELFF.

The genes are TRBV28 and TRBJ1-6; D possibly corresponds to TRBD1 (5 bases). CDR1 is MDHEN, CDR2 SYDVKM, per germline. Trimming stripped 5 bases from V and 8 bases from J, with 13 bases between. The CDR3 consists of 14 residues. The CDR3 is CASSVGGPYSPLHF. As DNA, the CDR3 is TGTGCCAGCAGTGTGGGGGGACCCTATTCACCCCTCCACTTT.